The present T cell receptor beta chain was sequenced within a study of cytomegalovirus exposure and HLA in healthy donors. Study conclusions and caveats: Specific recognition of CMV antigens was confirmed in vitro for a few chains (all CMV-associated). When a later analysis compared HLA-associated TCR beta chains with equally common others, the HLA-associated chains turned out to be more clonally expanded and to have lower generation probabilities. Sequencing depth across donors, presence/absence analyses assumed, was roughly uniform.

The PCR ran on 60 Vbeta and 13 Jbeta primers. Assay: immunoSEQ multiplex PCR; the TCRdb copy retains only in-frame clones and omits some. The sample shows about 160,000 clones, 75% to 90% of them seen only once. Points on this clone: The antigen is not known.

V dropped 1 base and J dropped 4; count of bases not matched to a gene: 5. The CDR3 is 16 amino acids. From germline, CDR1 is SNHLY and CDR2 FYNNEI. What was sequenced was PBMCs. The V call is TRBV2, the J call TRBJ2-1; 9 nucleotides agree with TRBD2. The origin of this receptor is a boy aged 2 to 10 in good health and CMV-seronegative. CDR3 bases: TGTGCCAGCAGTGAAGGACTAGCGGCGACTTACAATGAGCAGTTCTTC. It encodes CASSEGLAATYNEQFF. Full variable domain (missing parts from reference TRBV2 and TRBJ2-1): EPEVTQTPSHQVTQMGQEVILRCVPISNHLYFYWYRQILGQKVEFLVSFYNNEISEKSEIFDDQFSVERPDGSNFTLKIRSTKLEDSAMYFCASSEGLAATYNEQFFGPGTRLTVL.